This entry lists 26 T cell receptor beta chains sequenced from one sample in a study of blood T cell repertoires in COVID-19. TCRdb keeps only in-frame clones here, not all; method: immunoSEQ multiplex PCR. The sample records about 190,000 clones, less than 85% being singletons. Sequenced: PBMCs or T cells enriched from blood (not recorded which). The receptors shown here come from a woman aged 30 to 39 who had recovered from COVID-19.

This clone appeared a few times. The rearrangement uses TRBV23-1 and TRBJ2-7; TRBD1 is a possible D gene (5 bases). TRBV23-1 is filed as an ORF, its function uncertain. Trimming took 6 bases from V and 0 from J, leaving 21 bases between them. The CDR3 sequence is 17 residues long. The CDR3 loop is CASSAFRQPLISYEQYV. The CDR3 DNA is TGCGCCAGCAGCGCCTTCAGACAGCCTCTAATCTCCTACGAGCAGTACGTC.

CDR3 nucleotide sequence: TGTGCCAGCAGTGCAACAGGGGCGGTGGCTGAAGCTTTCTTT. Translation: CASSATGAVAEAFF. This chain joins TRBV28 and TRBJ1-1; 7 bases align to TRBD1. This CDR3 region has 14 residues. Per the germline V gene, CDR1 is MDHEN and CDR2 is SYDVKM. The V segment lost 5 bases and the J segment 6 bases; nucleotides outside the gene matches: 9.

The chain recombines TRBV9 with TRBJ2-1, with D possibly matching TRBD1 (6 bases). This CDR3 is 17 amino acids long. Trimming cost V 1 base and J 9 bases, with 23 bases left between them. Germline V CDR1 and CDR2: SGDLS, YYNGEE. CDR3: CASSVLILGAPFIEQFF. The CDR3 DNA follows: TGTGCCAGCAGCGTATTAATTTTGGGGGCCCCATTTATTGAGCAGTTCTTC.

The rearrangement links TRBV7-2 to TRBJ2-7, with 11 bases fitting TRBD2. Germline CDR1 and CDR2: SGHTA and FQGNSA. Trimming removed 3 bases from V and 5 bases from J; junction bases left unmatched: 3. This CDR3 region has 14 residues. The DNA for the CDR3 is TGTGCCAGCAGCTTTTCTAGCGGGAGGAACGAGCAGTACTTC. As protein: CASSFSSGRNEQYF.

In DNA, the CDR3 is TGTGCCTGGAGACACGGGGGGGCACAAGAGACCCAGTACTTC. This codes for CAWRHGGAQETQYF. This sequence joins TRBV30 and TRBJ2-5; 8 positions agree with TRBD2. After removal of 3 bases from V and 2 bases from J, the junction contained 5 bases not matched to a gene. Germline CDR1 GTSNPN, CDR2 SVGIG (reference sequence). This CDR3 is built from 14 residues.

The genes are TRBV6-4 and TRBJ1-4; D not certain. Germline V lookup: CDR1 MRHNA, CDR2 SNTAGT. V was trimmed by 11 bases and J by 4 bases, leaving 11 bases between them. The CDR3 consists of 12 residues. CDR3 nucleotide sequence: TGTGCCGAACACGTACGTAATGAAAAACTGTTTTTT. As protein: CAEHVRNEKLFF.

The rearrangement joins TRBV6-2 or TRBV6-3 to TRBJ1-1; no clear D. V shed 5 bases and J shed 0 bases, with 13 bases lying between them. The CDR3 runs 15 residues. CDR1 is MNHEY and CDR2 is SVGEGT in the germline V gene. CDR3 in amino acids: CASSPPAGMNTEAFF. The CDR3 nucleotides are TGTGCCAGCAGTCCCCCGGCAGGTATGAACACTGAAGCTTTCTTT.

CDR3: CASSLDRGLYEQYF. CDR3 coding DNA: TGTGCCAGCAGCTTAGACAGGGGGCTCTACGAGCAGTACTTC. The V call is TRBV13, the J call TRBJ2-7; TRBD1 matches at 9 bases. The length of the CDR3 is 14 residues. Looked up from germline, CDR1 is PRHDT and CDR2 is FYEKMQ (reference sequence). V shed 1 base and J 3 bases; nucleotides not matched to a gene: 1.

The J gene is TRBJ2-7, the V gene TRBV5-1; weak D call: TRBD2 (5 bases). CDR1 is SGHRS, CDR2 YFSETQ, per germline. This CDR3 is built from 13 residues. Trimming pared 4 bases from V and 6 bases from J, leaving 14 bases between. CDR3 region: CASSRGGPGEQYF. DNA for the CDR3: TGCGCCAGCAGCCGCGGCGGGCCCGGCGAGCAGTACTTC.

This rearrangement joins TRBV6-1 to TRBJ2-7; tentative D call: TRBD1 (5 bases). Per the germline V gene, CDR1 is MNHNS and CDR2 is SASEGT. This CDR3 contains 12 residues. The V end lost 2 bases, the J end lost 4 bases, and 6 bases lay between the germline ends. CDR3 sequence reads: CASSEPGYEQYV. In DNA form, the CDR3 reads TGTGCCAGCAGTGAACCAGGGTACGAGCAGTACGTC.

CDR3 in DNA: TGTGCCAGCAGTGGGGGGGGCAATAGCAATCAGCCCCAGCATTTT. Translated: CASSGGGNSNQPQHF. This chain connects TRBV2 to TRBJ1-5; a possible D gene is TRBD1 (6 bases). From germline, CDR1 is SNHLY and CDR2 FYNNEI. The CDR3 runs 15 residues. V was pared by 4 bases and J by 0 bases, with 10 bases between.

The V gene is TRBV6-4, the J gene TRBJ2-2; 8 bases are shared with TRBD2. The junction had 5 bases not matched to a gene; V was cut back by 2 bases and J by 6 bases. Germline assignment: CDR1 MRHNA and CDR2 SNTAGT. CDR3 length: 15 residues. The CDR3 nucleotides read TGTGCCAGCAGTGACGACGGGGGGGGCGCCGGGGAGCTGTTTTTT. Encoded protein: CASSDDGGGAGELFF.

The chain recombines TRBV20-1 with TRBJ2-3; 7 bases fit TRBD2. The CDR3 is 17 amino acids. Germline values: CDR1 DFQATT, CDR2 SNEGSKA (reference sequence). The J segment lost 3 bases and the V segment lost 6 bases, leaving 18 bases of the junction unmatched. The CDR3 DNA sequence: TGCAGTGCGAGTCATACTAAGCGGACTAGTCGTACAGATACGCAGTATTTT. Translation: CSASHTKRTSRTDTQYF.

The CDR3 DNA follows: TGTGCCAGCAGCGAGACTAGCGGGGTGAGAGAGACCCAGTACTTC. The encoded protein is CASSETSGVRETQYF. The chain links TRBV7-6 to TRBJ2-5; 11 bases match TRBD2. The CDR3 is 15 amino acids. V shed 5 bases and J 4 bases; nucleotides not matched to a gene: 6. Germline loops: CDR1 SGHVS, CDR2 FNYEAQ.

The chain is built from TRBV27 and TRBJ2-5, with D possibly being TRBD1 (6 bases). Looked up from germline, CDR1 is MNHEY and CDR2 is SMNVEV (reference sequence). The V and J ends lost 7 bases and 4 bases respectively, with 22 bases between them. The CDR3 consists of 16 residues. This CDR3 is CASTRPGGGARETQYF. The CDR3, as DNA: TGTGCCAGCACCCGACCTGGGGGCGGAGCGCGAGAGACCCAGTACTTC.

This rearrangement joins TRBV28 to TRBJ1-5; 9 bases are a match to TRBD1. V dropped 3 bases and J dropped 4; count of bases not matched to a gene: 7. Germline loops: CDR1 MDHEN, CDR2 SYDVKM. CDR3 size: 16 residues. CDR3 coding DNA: TGTGCCAGCAGTTTCGGGGGACAGGGCCTGAATCAGCCCCAGCATTTT. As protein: CASSFGGQGLNQPQHF.

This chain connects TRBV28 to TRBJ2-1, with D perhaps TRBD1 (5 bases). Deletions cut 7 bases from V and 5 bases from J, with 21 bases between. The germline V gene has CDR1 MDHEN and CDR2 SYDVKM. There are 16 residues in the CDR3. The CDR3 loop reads CASTPGVSWGHNEQFF. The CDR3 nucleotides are TGTGCCAGCACCCCCGGTGTAAGCTGGGGCCACAATGAGCAGTTCTTC.

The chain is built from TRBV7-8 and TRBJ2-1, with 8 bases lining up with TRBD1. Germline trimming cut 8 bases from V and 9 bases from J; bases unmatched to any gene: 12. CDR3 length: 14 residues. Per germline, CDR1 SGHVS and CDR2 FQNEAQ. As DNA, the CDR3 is TGTGCCAGCCAACAGGACAGGGTTCTCAGTGAGCAGTTCTTC. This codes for CASQQDRVLSEQFF.

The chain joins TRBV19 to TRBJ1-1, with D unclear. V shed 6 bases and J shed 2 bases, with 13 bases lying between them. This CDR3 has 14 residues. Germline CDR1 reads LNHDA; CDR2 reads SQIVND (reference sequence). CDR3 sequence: CASRAWLANTEAFF. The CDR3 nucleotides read TGTGCCAGTAGGGCCTGGCTGGCAAACACTGAAGCTTTCTTT.

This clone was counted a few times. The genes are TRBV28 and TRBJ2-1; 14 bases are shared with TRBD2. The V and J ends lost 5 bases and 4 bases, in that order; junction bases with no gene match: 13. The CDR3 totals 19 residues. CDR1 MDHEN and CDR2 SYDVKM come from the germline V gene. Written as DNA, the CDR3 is TGTGCCAGCAGTACCCGACTAGCGGGAGGGATCGGGGGGTACAATGAGCAGTTCTTC. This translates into CASSTRLAGGIGGYNEQFF. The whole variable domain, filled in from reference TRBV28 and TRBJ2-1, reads DVKVTQSSRYLVKRTGEKVFLECVQDMDHENMFWYRQDPGLGLRLIYFSYDVKMKEKGDIPEGYSVSREKKERFSLILESASTNQTSMYLCASSTRLAGGIGGYNEQFFGPGTRLTVL.

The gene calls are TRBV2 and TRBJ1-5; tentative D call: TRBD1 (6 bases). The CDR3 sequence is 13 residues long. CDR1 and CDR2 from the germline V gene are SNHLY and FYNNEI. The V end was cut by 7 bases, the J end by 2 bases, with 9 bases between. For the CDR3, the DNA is TGTGCCAGCACCAGGACAGGCAATCAGCCCCAGCATTTT. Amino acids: CASTRTGNQPQHF.

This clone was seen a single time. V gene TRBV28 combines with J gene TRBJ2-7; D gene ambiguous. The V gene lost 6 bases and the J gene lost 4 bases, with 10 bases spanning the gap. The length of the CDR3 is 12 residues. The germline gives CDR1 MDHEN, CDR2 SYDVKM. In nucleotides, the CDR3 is TGTGCCAGCAGCCGAGACACTTACGAGCAGTACGTC. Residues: CASSRDTYEQYV.

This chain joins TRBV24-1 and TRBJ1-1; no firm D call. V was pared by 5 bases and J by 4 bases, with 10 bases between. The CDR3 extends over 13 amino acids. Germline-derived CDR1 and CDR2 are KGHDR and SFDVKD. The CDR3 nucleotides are TGTGCCACCAGTGCCCCGGGTAGCACTGAAGCTTTCTTT. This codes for CATSAPGSTEAFF.

CDR3 sequence reads: CASRGDRGNGYTF. Here the CDR3 DNA reads TGTGCCAGCAGGGGGGACAGGGGAAATGGCTACACCTTC. The chain links TRBV28 to TRBJ1-2, with 10 bases matching TRBD1. Looked up from germline, CDR1 is MDHEN and CDR2 is SYDVKM. J lost 6 bases, V lost 6 bases, and 4 bases had no gene match. There are 13 residues in the CDR3.

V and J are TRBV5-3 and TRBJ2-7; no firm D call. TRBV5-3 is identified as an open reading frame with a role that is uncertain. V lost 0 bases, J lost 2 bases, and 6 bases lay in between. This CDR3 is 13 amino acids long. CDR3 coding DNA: TGTGCCAGAAGCTTGGGGCCGACCTACGAGCAGTACGTC. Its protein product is CARSLGPTYEQYV.

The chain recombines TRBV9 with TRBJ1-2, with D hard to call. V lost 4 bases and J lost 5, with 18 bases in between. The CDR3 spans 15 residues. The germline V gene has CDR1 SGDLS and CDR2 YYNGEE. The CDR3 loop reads CASSPGFASGYGYTF. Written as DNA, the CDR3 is TGTGCCAGCAGCCCCGGGTTCGCGAGTGGTTATGGCTACACCTTC.